This T cell receptor (beta chain) derives from a study of regulatory T cells in long-lasting Graves disease. Time point of the sample: persistent/refractory GD, antithyroid drugs over 5 years with positive TRAb. The TCR library was made from RNA that had been extracted from PBMCs in TRIzol. CDR3 regions were amplified by Arm-PCR using iRepertoire HTBI primers to build TCR beta libraries. In TCRdb, the multiplex PCR reads were re-called with MiXCR into one record per CDR3 protein. The sample records some 330,000 distinct CDR3 sequences, roughly 25% being singletons. There are 13 residues in the CDR3. Germline lookup yields CDR1 SGHTA and CDR2 FQGTGA. Trimming stripped 4 bases from V and 6 bases from J, with 9 bases between.

The gene calls are TRBV7-3 and TRBJ2-2, with a weak D call TRBD2 (5 bases). The specimen was peripheral blood mononuclear cells (PBMCs), collected when the disease was refractory, from a patient treated with antithyroid drugs. The clonotype originates from a woman aged 35 to 49 with Graves disease. CDR3 in DNA: TGTGCCAGCAGCTCCTCACTAGCCGGGGAGCTGTTTTTT. Amino acids: CASSSSLAGELFF.